These 26 T cell receptor beta chains share one sample of origin, sequenced in a study of cytomegalovirus exposure and HLA in healthy donors (dated by TCRdb to about 2017). Receptor libraries were prepared by the immunoSEQ multiplex PCR assay. A mixture of 60 forward primers for TCR Vbeta segments and 13 reverse primers for TCR Jbeta segments was used in the multiplex PCR. TCRdb retrieved this table from immuneACCESS and kept in-frame rearrangements only. Not all clones are present; in checked studies, unresolved V genes account for under half, and no reason is known for the remainder. A total of roughly 150,000 clones appear in this sample, under 85% of them only once. Jointly, the top ten make up about 4.9% of the sample. Sequenced material: PBMCs. Source of these receptors: a woman under 30 in good health and CMV-seropositive.

The chain joins TRBV7-9 to TRBJ1-1, with D perhaps matching TRBD1 (5 bases). CDR3 length: 16 residues. Looked up from germline, CDR1 is SEHNR and CDR2 is FQNEAQ (reference sequence). Trimming shortened V by 5 bases and J by 11 bases, and 27 bases separated the two germline ends. CDR3 DNA sequence: TGTGCCAGCAGCCCCCCCGGTGCAGGGTCGGAAAAAGGGGCTTTCTTT. This encodes CASSPPGAGSEKGAFF.

The V gene is TRBV6-6, the J gene TRBJ1-3; no clear D gene. The CDR3 extends over 16 amino acids. In germline, CDR1 is MNHNY, CDR2 SVGAGI (reference sequence). Trimming removed 0 bases from V and 2 bases from J, with 11 bases in between. CDR3 region: CASSYSDTEPGNTIYF. CDR3 nucleotide sequence: TGTGCCAGCAGTTACTCAGATACAGAGCCTGGAAACACCATATATTTT.

This clone was counted between two and nine times. The same CDR3 arises from other DNA sequences in this sample as well. In DNA, the CDR3 is TGCGCCAGCAGCCAAGTTGGGGGGGGCAATCAGCCCCAGCATTTT. Protein: CASSQVGGGNQPQHF. V is TRBV4-1 and J is TRBJ1-5; D might be TRBD1 (5 bases). Germline CDR1 reads MGHRA; CDR2 reads YSYEKL. The V end lost 1 base, the J end lost 2 bases, and 9 bases lay between the germline ends. The CDR3 has 15 amino acids.

The genes are TRBV2 and TRBJ1-1, with a weak D call TRBD1 (6 bases). CDR3 length equals 15 residues. Trimming pared 6 bases from V and 5 bases from J, leaving 19 bases between. From germline, CDR1 is SNHLY and CDR2 FYNNEI. The chain's CDR3 is CASSRQDSWGTEAFF. CDR3 nucleotide sequence: TGTGCCAGCAGCCGACAGGACTCCTGGGGGACTGAAGCTTTCTTT.

With respect to this clone: The same CDR3 can be traced to other DNA sequences in this sample. The chain couples TRBV4-1 to TRBJ1-5; TRBD1 agrees at 7 bases. Germline V gives CDR1 MGHRA, CDR2 YSYEKL. V dropped 0 bases and J dropped 4; count of bases not matched to a gene: 6. This CDR3 spans 16 amino acids. The CDR3 nucleotides read TGCGCCAGCAGCCAAGATCACAGGGGTCAAAATCAGCCCCAGCATTTT. Amino acid sequence: CASSQDHRGQNQPQHF.

This chain uses TRBV28 with TRBJ1-5; 8 bases match TRBD1. The CDR3 sequence is 17 residues long. Germline trimming cut 6 bases from V and 6 bases from J; bases unmatched to any gene: 16. Germline values: CDR1 MDHEN, CDR2 SYDVKM. CDR3 sequence (DNA): TGTGCCAGCAGCTTGGGGCCAGGGGGCGCATCCGTTCAGCCCCAGCATTTT. This translates into CASSLGPGGASVQPQHF. The variable domain in full, completed from reference TRBV28 and TRBJ1-5, reads DVKVTQSSRYLVKRTGEKVFLECVQDMDHENMFWYRQDPGLGLRLIYFSYDVKMKEKGDIPEGYSVSREKKERFSLILESASTNQTSMYLCASSLGPGGASVQPQHFGDGTRLSIL.

The gene calls are TRBV14 and TRBJ2-1, with D possibly being TRBD2 (6 bases). From germline, CDR1 is SGHDN and CDR2 FVKESK. The CDR3 sequence is 13 residues long. The V end lost 4 bases, the J end lost 8 bases, and 12 bases lay between the germline ends. CDR3 in amino acids: CASSPRDSYEQFF. The CDR3 nucleotides read TGTGCCAGCAGCCCCCGGGACTCCTATGAGCAGTTCTTC. The whole variable domain, filled in from reference TRBV14 and TRBJ2-1, reads EAGVTQFPSHSVIEKGQTVTLRCDPISGHDNLYWYRRVMGKEIKFLLHFVKESKQDESGMPNNRFLAERTGGTYSTLKVQPAELEDSGVYFCASSPRDSYEQFFGPGTRLTVL.

This clone was detected only once. The V gene is TRBV30, the J gene TRBJ1-2; possibly TRBD1 for D (6 bases). With 3 bases removed from V and 8 bases from J, the gap between germline ends came to 13 bases. This CDR3 spans 12 amino acids. In germline, CDR1 is GTSNPN, CDR2 SVGIG (reference sequence). The CDR3 nucleotides are TGTGCCTGGAGCGTAAGAGGGGGAGGCTACACCTTC. Protein product: CAWSVRGGGYTF.

The CDR3 here is CASTATPGQGGAFF. As DNA, the CDR3 is TGTGCCAGCACCGCTACTCCGGGACAGGGGGGAGCTTTCTTT. This sequence joins TRBV6-4 and TRBJ1-1, with 11 nucleotides matching TRBD1. This CDR3 is 14 amino acids long. CDR1 and CDR2 (germline): MRHNA, SNTAGT. Trimming took 7 bases from V and 10 from J; bases not matched to a gene: 11.

The chain joins TRBV2 to TRBJ2-2; TRBD2 aligns across 8 bases. Germline V gene lookup returns CDR1 SNHLY and CDR2 FYNNEI. V dropped 6 bases and J dropped 0; count of bases not matched to a gene: 3. CDR3 size: 15 residues. In nucleotides, the CDR3 is TGTGCCAGCAGGCTTAGCGGGGCGAACACCGGGGAGCTGTTTTTT. It is translated as CASRLSGANTGELFF.

The V and J genes are TRBV25-1 and TRBJ2-5; possibly TRBD1 for D (6 bases). Trimming took 0 bases from V and 3 from J, leaving 20 bases between them. The length of the CDR3 is 18 residues. The germline V gene encodes CDR1 MGHDK and CDR2 SYGVNS. The CDR3 reads CASSEYFSLGAGEETQYF. CDR3 coding DNA: TGTGCCAGCAGTGAATATTTTTCCCTCGGCGCAGGGGAAGAGACCCAGTACTTC.

The V and J genes are TRBV11-3 and TRBJ2-1, with TRBD2 identical over 9 bases. The germline V gene encodes CDR1 SGHNT and CDR2 YENEEA. The CDR3 length is 14 residues. The trim removed 3 bases at V and 7 bases at J, leaving 4 bases unmatched. The CDR3 DNA is TGTGCCAGCAGCTTCGGACTAGCGTCGAATGAGCAGTTCTTC. Its translation: CASSFGLASNEQFF. The full variable domain, completed using reference TRBV11-3 and TRBJ2-1, is EAGVVQSPRYKIIEKKQPVAFWCNPISGHNTLYWYLQNLGQGPELLIRYENEEAVDDSQLPKDRFSAERLKGVDSTLKIQPAELGDSAVYLCASSFGLASNEQFFGPGTRLTVL.

Here the CDR3 DNA reads TGTGCCAGCAGCTTAGATGCAGGGCCCTACGAGCAGTACTTC. Amino acids: CASSLDAGPYEQYF. The chain combines TRBV11-2 with TRBJ2-7, with a tentative D call TRBD1 (5 bases). V lost 0 bases, J lost 2 bases, and 8 bases lay in between. CDR1 is SGHAT and CDR2 is FQNNGV in the germline V gene. CDR3 length: 14 residues.

This clone has just one count. The chain combines TRBV14 with TRBJ2-1; TRBD1 might be the D (6 bases). CDR3 length: 12 residues. V lost 3 bases and J 12 bases, leaving 12 bases between the germline ends. The germline gives CDR1 SGHDN, CDR2 FVKESK. Written as DNA, the CDR3 is TGTGCCAGCAGCCAGAACAGGGTTGTGCAGTTCTTC. Translating it yields CASSQNRVVQFF.

The genes are TRBV25-1 and TRBJ1-5; TRBD1 matches at 7 bases. This CDR3 has 14 residues. J was trimmed by 4 bases and V by 3 bases; bases with no gene match: 3. Germline CDR1 and CDR2: MGHDK and SYGVNS. The CDR3 coding sequence is TGTGCCAGCAGTGACCTGGACAGGAATCAGCCCCAGCATTTT. It is translated as CASSDLDRNQPQHF. Combining the CDR3 with reference TRBV25-1 and TRBJ1-5 gives the whole variable domain EADIYQTPRYLVIGTGKKITLECSQTMGHDKMYWYQQDPGMELHLIHYSYGVNSTEKGDLSSESTVSRIRTEHFPLTLESARPSHTSQYLCASSDLDRNQPQHFGDGTRLSIL.

The V call is TRBV27, the J call TRBJ2-7; 9 nucleotides line up with TRBD1. The trim removed 5 bases at V and 0 bases at J, leaving 8 bases unmatched. The germline gives CDR1 MNHEY, CDR2 SMNVEV (reference sequence). The CDR3 loop spans 16 amino acids. CDR3 loop: CASSPPDRGSSYEQYF. Here the CDR3 DNA reads TGTGCCAGCAGTCCTCCGGACAGGGGATCCTCCTACGAGCAGTACTTC.

The chain combines TRBV18 with TRBJ1-2; 10 nucleotides line up with TRBD1. Per the germline V gene, CDR1 is KGHSH and CDR2 is LQKENI. V lost 6 bases and J lost 8; bases outside the gene matches: 9. The CDR3 extends over 14 amino acids. CDR3 residues: CASSPRGTGVGYTF. CDR3 nucleotides: TGTGCCAGCTCGCCGCGGGGGACAGGGGTCGGCTACACCTTC.

This clone was recorded a few times. Here the CDR3 DNA reads TGTGCCAGTAGTATTTATCGGACAGGGCCGGCGACTAACTATGGCTACACCTTC. Translated, it gives CASSIYRTGPATNYGYTF. The V call is TRBV19, the J call TRBJ1-2; 8 positions match TRBD1. Germline CDR1 LNHDA, CDR2 SQIVND (reference sequence). V lost 3 bases to trimming and J lost 0 bases; unmatched junction nucleotides: 12. There are 18 residues in the CDR3.

The chain is built from TRBV5-5 and TRBJ1-2; D uncertain. CDR3 length: 15 amino acids. Trimming took off 4 bases at V and 1 base at J, with 14 bases between the two ends. Per the germline V gene, CDR1 is SGHKS and CDR2 is YYEKEE (reference sequence). The CDR3: CASSPGEYRNYGYTF. The CDR3 DNA sequence: TGTGCCAGCAGCCCGGGAGAATACCGTAACTATGGCTACACCTTC.

This clone was detected only a few times. V usage is TRBV5-1 and J usage is TRBJ2-7, with D perhaps TRBD2 (6 bases). The CDR3 length is 14 residues. Germline V gene data show CDR1 as SGHRS and CDR2 as YFSETQ. V was pared by 4 bases and J by 3 bases, with 14 bases between. Here the CDR3 DNA reads TGCGCCAGCAGCCCCCAGGATAGCGGCTACGAGCAGTACTTC. It codes for CASSPQDSGYEQYF.

The chain carries TRBV5-1 and TRBJ2-5, with TRBD1 as a possible D gene (5 bases). The J call could be wrong; TRBJ2-7 is a better fit for the DNA end. CDR3 length: 12 amino acids. Germline lookup yields CDR1 SGHRS and CDR2 YFSETQ. The CDR3 protein is CASSSQGYEQYF. The CDR3 nucleotides read TGCGCCAGCAGCTCGCAGGGCTACGAGCAGTACTTC.

For this clone: At one end the junction does not follow the germline gene, possibly because of a read error. The chain employs TRBV7-9 and TRBJ1-2; D unclear. Germline values: CDR1 SEHNR, CDR2 FQNEAQ (reference sequence). The CDR3 loop spans 12 amino acids. CDR3 residues: CSSSLGGNGYTF. The CDR3 DNA sequence: TGTTCCAGCAGCTTAGGAGGGAACGGCTACACCTTC.

This clone was found a few times. The rearrangement joins TRBV20-1 to TRBJ1-1; perhaps TRBD1 as D (5 bases). The CDR3 extends over 11 amino acids. V was pared by 6 bases and J by 7 bases, with 12 bases between. Germline V gene lookup returns CDR1 DFQATT and CDR2 SNEGSKA (reference sequence). CDR3 protein: CSAHAGIEAFF. DNA for the CDR3: TGCAGTGCGCACGCAGGGATTGAAGCTTTCTTT.

The chain is built from TRBV5-4 and TRBJ2-1, with 7 bases fitting TRBD1. V shed 3 bases and J 9 bases; nucleotides not matched to a gene: 9. Per the germline V gene, CDR1 is SGHNT and CDR2 is YYREEE (reference sequence). The CDR3 length is 14 residues. This chain's CDR3 is CASSSRQGPSEQFF. The CDR3 DNA reads as TGTGCCAGCAGCTCAAGACAGGGACCAAGTGAGCAGTTCTTC.

In DNA form, the CDR3 reads TGTGCCAGTAATGTCGGGGGAGACGGACGATATAATTCACCCCTCCACTTT. Amino acids: CASNVGGDGRYNSPLHF. The chain has TRBV19 and TRBJ1-6; D possibly corresponds to TRBD1 (5 bases). CDR3 length: 17 residues. V was clipped by 7 bases and J by 4 bases, with 20 bases between them. Germline V lookup: CDR1 LNHDA, CDR2 SQIVND (reference sequence).

The rearrangement uses TRBV6-4 and TRBJ2-3; tentative D call: TRBD2 (6 bases). Germline V gene sequence: CDR1 MRHNA, CDR2 SNTAGT. The CDR3 totals 15 residues. V shed 2 bases and J shed 0 bases, with 9 bases lying between them. In DNA, the CDR3 is TGTGCCAGCAGTGACGGGGGGTCTAGCACAGATACGCAGTATTTT. Encoded protein: CASSDGGSSTDTQYF.